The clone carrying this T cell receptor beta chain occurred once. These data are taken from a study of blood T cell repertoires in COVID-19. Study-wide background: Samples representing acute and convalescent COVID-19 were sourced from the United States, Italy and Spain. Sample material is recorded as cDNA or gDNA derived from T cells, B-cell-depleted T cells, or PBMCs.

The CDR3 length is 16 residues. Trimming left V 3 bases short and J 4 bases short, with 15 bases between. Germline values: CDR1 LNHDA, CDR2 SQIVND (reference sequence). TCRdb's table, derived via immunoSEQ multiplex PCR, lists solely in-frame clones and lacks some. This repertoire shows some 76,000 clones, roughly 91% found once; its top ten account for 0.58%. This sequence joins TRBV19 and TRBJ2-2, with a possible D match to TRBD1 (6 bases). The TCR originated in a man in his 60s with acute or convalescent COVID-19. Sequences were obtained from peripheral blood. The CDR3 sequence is CASSISLDSFTGELFF. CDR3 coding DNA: TGTGCCAGTAGTATCTCCTTGGACAGCTTCACCGGGGAGCTGTTTTTT.